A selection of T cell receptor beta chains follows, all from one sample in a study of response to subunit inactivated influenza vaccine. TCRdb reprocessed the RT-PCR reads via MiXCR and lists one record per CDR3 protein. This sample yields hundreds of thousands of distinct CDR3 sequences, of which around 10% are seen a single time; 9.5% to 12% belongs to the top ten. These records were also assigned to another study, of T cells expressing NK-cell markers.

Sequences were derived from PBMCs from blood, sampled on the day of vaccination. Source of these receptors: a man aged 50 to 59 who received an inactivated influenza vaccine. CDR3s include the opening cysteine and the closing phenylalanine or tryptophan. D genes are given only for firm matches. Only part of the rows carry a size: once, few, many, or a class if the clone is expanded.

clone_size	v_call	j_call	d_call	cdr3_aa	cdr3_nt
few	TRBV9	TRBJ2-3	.	CASSVALIALDTQYF	TGTGCCAGCAGCGTAGCTCTGATTGCCCTCGATACGCAGTATTTT
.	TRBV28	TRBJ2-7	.	CASSLSGSLGEQYF	TGTGCCAGCAGTTTGTCAGGGAGTTTGGGCGAGCAGTACTTC
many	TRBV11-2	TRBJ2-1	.	CASSLVWGNNEQFF	TGTGCCAGCAGCTTAGTTTGGGGAAACAATGAGCAGTTCTTC
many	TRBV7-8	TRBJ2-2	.	CASSLKIRTINTGELFF	TGTGCCAGCAGCTTAAAGATAAGAACTATTAACACCGGGGAGCTGTTTTTT
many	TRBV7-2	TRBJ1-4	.	CASSLWGGANEKLFF	TGTGCCAGCAGCTTATGGGGGGGGGCTAATGAAAAACTGTTTTTT
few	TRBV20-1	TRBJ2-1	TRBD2	CSASWLAGDYGNEQFF	TGCAGTGCTAGCTGGCTAGCGGGGGACTACGGGAATGAGCAGTTCTTC
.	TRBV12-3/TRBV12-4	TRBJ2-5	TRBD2	CASSYGGASGVETQYF	TGTGCCAGCAGTTACGGAGGAGCGAGCGGGGTGGAGACCCAGTACTTC
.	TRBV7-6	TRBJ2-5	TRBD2	CASSVIAGGRIGETQYF	TGTGCCAGCAGCGTCATAGCGGGAGGGAGGATCGGAGAGACCCAGTACTTC
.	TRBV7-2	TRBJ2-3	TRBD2	CASSLGTFTSGTQYF	TGTGCCAGCAGCTTGGGAACTTTCACTAGCGGTACGCAGTATTTT
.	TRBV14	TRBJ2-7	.	CASSAFETLYEQYF	TGTGCCAGCAGCGCTTTCGAGACACTGTACGAGCAGTACTTC
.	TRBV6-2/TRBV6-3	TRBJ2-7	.	CASNENRAPRAYEQYF	TGTGCCAGTAACGAAAACCGGGCCCCCCGCGCCTACGAGCAGTACTTC
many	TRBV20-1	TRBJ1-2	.	CSARAAGFNYGYTF	TGCAGTGCTAGAGCGGCAGGTTTTAACTATGGCTACACCTTC
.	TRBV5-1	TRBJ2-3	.	CASRGQTGGGDTQYF	TGCGCCAGCAGGGGCCAGACAGGAGGAGGAGATACGCAGTATTTT
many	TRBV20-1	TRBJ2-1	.	CSSSSGTYNEQFF	TGCAGTAGTTCGAGCGGTACCTACAATGAGCAGTTCTTC
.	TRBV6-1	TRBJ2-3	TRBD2	CASNSGTNVEQDTQYF	TGTGCCAGCAACTCCGGGACTAATGTCGAGCAAGATACGCAGTATTTT
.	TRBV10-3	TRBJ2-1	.	CAISLSVNEQFF	TGTGCCATCAGTTTGAGCGTCAATGAGCAGTTCTTC